Following are 2 T cell receptor beta chains from one sample sequenced in a study of immune evolution from preneoplasia to lung adenocarcinoma. Assay: immunoSEQ multiplex PCR; the TCRdb copy retains only in-frame clones and omits some. The repertoire has 7,500 to 9,000 clones, about 76% of them found once; the top ten carry just over 8%. The sample consisted of FFPE invasive lung adenocarcinoma tissue. These receptors were obtained from a person aged 50-59 years with lung adenocarcinoma.

The sample holds one count of this clone. CDR3: CASSDPPGASYGYTF. CDR3 nucleotide sequence: TGTGCCAGCAGCGATCCTCCCGGGGCCAGCTATGGCTACACCTTC. The J gene is TRBJ1-2, the V gene TRBV5-6, with TRBD1 as a possible D gene (5 bases). From germline, CDR1 is SGHDT and CDR2 YYEEEE. The CDR3 runs to 15 residues. Trimming removed 4 bases from V and 4 bases from J, with 17 bases in between.

This clone has more than one count but fewer than ten. This chain connects TRBV7-3 to TRBJ1-1, with D perhaps matching TRBD1 (5 bases). The CDR3 has 15 residues. V was cut by 5 bases and J by 3 bases, with 16 bases left in between. Germline V gives CDR1 SGHTA, CDR2 FQGTGA. The CDR3 DNA is TGTGCCAGCAGCCCCGGCCCAGGGTGGGACACTGAAGCTTTCTTT. Amino acid sequence: CASSPGPGWDTEAFF.